The clone carrying this TCR beta chain turned up a few times. Its antigen is not identified. The ends were cut back, 2 bases at V and 7 bases at J, with 8 bases in the middle. Germline lookup yields CDR1 SGHTS and CDR2 YDEGEE. The CDR3 extends over 12 amino acids. The data originate from a study of response to subunit inactivated influenza vaccine. General observations from the study: Authors suggested few new T cells are recruited by each seasonal influenza vaccination.

TCRdb reprocessed the RT-PCR reads with MiXCR, giving one entry per CDR3 protein. There are hundreds of thousands of distinct CDR3 sequences in the sample; approximately 13% occur only once, and approximately 6.5% lies in the top ten. This sample comprised PBMCs from blood, obtained approximately 15 days before vaccination. This chain connects TRBV5-8 to TRBJ2-3; D is unclear. The receptor's source is a man aged 45-65 years who received an inactivated influenza vaccine. CDR3 sequence: CASSLKRNTQYF. The CDR3 nucleotides are TGTGCCAGCAGCTTAAAAAGGAATACGCAGTATTTT.